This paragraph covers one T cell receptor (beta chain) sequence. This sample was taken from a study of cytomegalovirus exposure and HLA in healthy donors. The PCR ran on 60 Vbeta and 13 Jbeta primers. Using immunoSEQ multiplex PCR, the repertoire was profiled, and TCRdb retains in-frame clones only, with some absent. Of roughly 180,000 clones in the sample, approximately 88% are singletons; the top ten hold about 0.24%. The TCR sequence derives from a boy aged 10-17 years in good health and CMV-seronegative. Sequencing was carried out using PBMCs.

The CDR3 nucleotides read TGTGCCAGCAGTCCGGGACAGTCTACGTCCTATGGCTACACCTTC. This gives the protein CASSPGQSTSYGYTF. V usage is TRBV27 and J usage is TRBJ1-2; 7 positions match TRBD1. Germline V gene lookup returns CDR1 MNHEY and CDR2 SMNVEV (reference sequence). This CDR3 is built from 15 residues. The trim removed 5 bases at V and 4 bases at J, leaving 10 bases unmatched.